The entry below gives a single TCR beta chain sequence along with its context. Antigen: not known. Germline CDR1 reads MNHEY; CDR2 reads SMNVEV (reference sequence). V was cut by 4 bases and J by 3 bases, with 18 bases left in between. The CDR3 loop spans 16 amino acids. The data stem from a study of neurological immune-mediated disorders. A 10-nucleotide random UMI tagged transcripts in template-switch 5'RACE cDNA synthesis. MiXCR, run by TCRdb on the 5' RACE reads, gives a single entry per CDR3 protein. The table includes around 100,000 distinct CDR3 sequences, more than 10% detected once. Study-level points and caveats: None of the CDR3 amino acid sequences in expanded clones turned up in more than one subject, which points to private repertoires in all groups. HTLV-1-associated myelopathy showed the most TCR clonal expansion; multiple sclerosis the least, below healthy controls.

Time point noted: longitudinal time-point 3. The source of this sequence is a female donor with HTLV-1-associated myelopathy (HAM/TSP). Sequencing was performed on PBMCs. J is TRBJ1-2 and V is TRBV27; D gene ambiguous. CDR3 region: CASSYSRRGRHYGYTF. The DNA for the CDR3 is TGTGCCAGCAGTTATTCTCGGCGAGGGCGGCACTATGGCTACACCTTC.